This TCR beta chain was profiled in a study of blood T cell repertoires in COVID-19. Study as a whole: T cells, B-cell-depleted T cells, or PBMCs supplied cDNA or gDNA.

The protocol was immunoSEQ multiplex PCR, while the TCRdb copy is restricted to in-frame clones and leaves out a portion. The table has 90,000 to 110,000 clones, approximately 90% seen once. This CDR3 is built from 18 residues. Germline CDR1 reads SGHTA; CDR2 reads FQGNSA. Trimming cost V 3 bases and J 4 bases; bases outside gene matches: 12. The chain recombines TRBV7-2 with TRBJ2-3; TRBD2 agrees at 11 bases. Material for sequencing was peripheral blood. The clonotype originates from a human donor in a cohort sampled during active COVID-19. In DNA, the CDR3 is TGTGCCAGCAGCTTGATAGCGGGGGGGCGGCGGTTCTCAGATACGCAGTATTTT. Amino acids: CASSLIAGGRRFSDTQYF.